These T cell receptor beta chains were read from a single sample in a study of blood T cell repertoires in COVID-19. Repertoires were generated with immunoSEQ multiplex PCR, while TCRdb's copy carries only in-frame clones and drops some. The sample comprises roughly 260,000 clones, approximately 77% of which are singletons, and less than 4% rests with the top ten. Sample: peripheral blood. The receptors derive from a young woman with acute or convalescent COVID-19. Both conserved end residues are part of each CDR3. The D gene is left open where the match is weak. Clone sizes are given selectively: once, few, many, or a class where the clone is expanded.

cdr3_aa: CSVEDPQNIQYF
cdr3_nt: TGCAGCGTTGAAGATCCTCAAAACATTCAGTACTTC
v_call: TRBV29-1
clone_size: NA
d_call: NA
j_call: TRBJ2-4

cdr3_aa: CASSTWDRETEAFF
cdr3_nt: TGTGCCAGTAGTACCTGGGACAGGGAGACTGAAGCTTTCTTT
v_call: TRBV19
clone_size: NA
d_call: TRBD1
j_call: TRBJ1-1

cdr3_aa: CASSSLRGSYEQYF
cdr3_nt: TGTGCCAGCAGTTCCCTCAGGGGATCCTACGAGCAGTACTTC
v_call: TRBV25-1
clone_size: NA
d_call: NA
j_call: TRBJ2-7

cdr3_aa: CASSPQGLAGSYELFSYEQYF
cdr3_nt: TGTGCCAGCAGCCCCCAAGGGTTAGCGGGCTCCTACGAACTTTTCTCCTACGAGCAGTACTTC
v_call: TRBV4-2
clone_size: few
d_call: TRBD2
j_call: TRBJ2-7

cdr3_aa: CASSSRGGTEAFF
cdr3_nt: TGTGCCAGTAGTAGTAGGGGAGGCACTGAAGCTTTCTTT
v_call: TRBV19
clone_size: NA
d_call: NA
j_call: TRBJ1-1

cdr3_aa: CSAVVRGAIVDYGYTF
cdr3_nt: TGCAGCGCAGTCGTCCGGGGGGCTATAGTGGACTATGGCTACACCTTC
v_call: TRBV29-1
clone_size: NA
d_call: NA
j_call: TRBJ1-2

cdr3_aa: CSASAEIGTSGAPSYNEQFF
cdr3_nt: TGCAGTGCTAGTGCCGAAATTGGGACTAGCGGAGCCCCCTCCTACAATGAGCAGTTCTTC
v_call: TRBV20-1
clone_size: NA
d_call: TRBD2
j_call: TRBJ2-1

cdr3_aa: CASSLPSLLAGLNNEQFF
cdr3_nt: TGTGCCAGCAGTTTACCCTCCTTACTAGCGGGATTGAACAATGAGCAGTTCTTC
v_call: TRBV28
clone_size: NA
d_call: TRBD2
j_call: TRBJ2-1

cdr3_aa: CASRPTGTSGNEQFF
cdr3_nt: TGTGCCAGCAGACCCACCGGGACTAGCGGGAATGAGCAGTTCTTC
v_call: TRBV3-1/TRBV3-2
clone_size: NA
d_call: TRBD2
j_call: TRBJ2-1

cdr3_aa: CASSVGTSGSTYNEQFF
cdr3_nt: TGTGCCAGCAGCGTAGGAACCAGCGGGAGTACCTACAATGAGCAGTTCTTC
v_call: TRBV9
clone_size: NA
d_call: TRBD2
j_call: TRBJ2-1

cdr3_aa: CASSYRVADEQFF
cdr3_nt: TGTGCCAGCTCATACAGGGTCGCCGATGAGCAGTTCTTC
v_call: TRBV18
clone_size: NA
d_call: NA
j_call: TRBJ2-1

cdr3_aa: CASSILGTGVGANYGYTF
cdr3_nt: TGTGCCAGTAGTATATTGGGGACAGGGGTGGGAGCTAACTATGGCTACACCTTC
v_call: TRBV19
clone_size: NA
d_call: TRBD1
j_call: TRBJ1-2

cdr3_aa: CASSQLTGGYGNEKLFF
cdr3_nt: TGTGCCAGCAGTCAATTGACAGGGGGCTATGGTAATGAAAAACTGTTTTTT
v_call: TRBV6-6
clone_size: NA
d_call: TRBD1
j_call: TRBJ1-4

cdr3_aa: CASSYSFLIAGTPGTDTQYF
cdr3_nt: TGTGCCAGCAGTTACTCGTTTTTGATAGCGGGAACCCCGGGGACAGATACGCAGTATTTT
v_call: TRBV6-2/TRBV6-3
clone_size: NA
d_call: TRBD2
j_call: TRBJ2-3

cdr3_aa: CASSQGQSPNYGYTF
cdr3_nt: TGTGCCAGCAGCCAGGGACAGTCTCCAAACTATGGCTACACCTTC
v_call: TRBV5-4
clone_size: many
d_call: TRBD1
j_call: TRBJ1-2

cdr3_aa: CATSGWDSMNTEAFF
cdr3_nt: TGTGCCACCAGCGGTTGGGACAGCATGAACACTGAAGCTTTCTTT
v_call: TRBV15
clone_size: NA
d_call: TRBD1
j_call: TRBJ1-1

cdr3_aa: CASSLRSGAGGHGELFF
cdr3_nt: TGTGCCAGCAGCTTACGGTCGGGCGCGGGAGGTCACGGGGAGCTGTTTTTT
v_call: TRBV7-3
clone_size: few
d_call: TRBD2
j_call: TRBJ2-2

cdr3_aa: CASSSTGANGYTF
cdr3_nt: TGTGCCAGCAGCTCGACAGGGGCGAATGGCTACACCTTC
v_call: TRBV7-2
clone_size: NA
d_call: TRBD1
j_call: TRBJ1-2

cdr3_aa: CASSVGAAGEQYF
cdr3_nt: TGTGCCAGCAGCGTAGGGGCCGCGGGAGAGCAGTACTTC
v_call: TRBV9
clone_size: NA
d_call: NA
j_call: TRBJ2-7

cdr3_aa: CASSLVYGESGKDPGELFF
cdr3_nt: TGTGCCAGCAGCTTAGTTTATGGTGAGAGCGGGAAGGATCCCGGGGAGCTGTTTTTT
v_call: TRBV7-9
clone_size: NA
d_call: TRBD2
j_call: TRBJ2-2

cdr3_aa: CASSESGYSNQPQHF
cdr3_nt: TGTGCCAGCAGTGAATCGGGTTATAGCAATCAGCCCCAGCATTTT
v_call: TRBV2
clone_size: NA
d_call: NA
j_call: TRBJ1-5

cdr3_aa: CASSLSGRASDTQYF
cdr3_nt: TGTGCCAGCAGCTTAAGCGGGAGGGCCTCAGATACGCAGTATTTT
v_call: TRBV11-3
clone_size: NA
d_call: TRBD2
j_call: TRBJ2-3

cdr3_aa: CASSVVGVHSYEQYF
cdr3_nt: TGTGCCAGCAGTGTCGTGGGAGTTCACTCCTACGAGCAGTACTTC
v_call: TRBV28
clone_size: NA
d_call: NA
j_call: TRBJ2-7

cdr3_aa: CASSWGYTGGGDNAYNEQFF
cdr3_nt: TGCGCCAGCAGCTGGGGGTATACTGGCGGGGGGGATAACGCCTACAATGAGCAGTTCTTC
v_call: TRBV4-3
clone_size: few
d_call: TRBD2
j_call: TRBJ2-1

cdr3_aa: CAWSGTHYEQYF
cdr3_nt: TGTGCCTGGAGTGGGACACACTACGAGCAGTACTTC
v_call: TRBV30
clone_size: NA
d_call: NA
j_call: TRBJ2-7

cdr3_aa: CASSPAGSSGNTIYF
cdr3_nt: TGTGCCAGTAGTCCGGCCGGGAGCTCTGGAAACACCATATATTTT
v_call: TRBV19
clone_size: once
d_call: NA
j_call: TRBJ1-3

cdr3_aa: CASSDTGEEKLFF
cdr3_nt: TGCGCCAGCAGTGATACAGGGGAGGAAAAACTGTTTTTT
v_call: TRBV10-2
clone_size: once
d_call: TRBD1
j_call: TRBJ1-4

cdr3_aa: CASQLQAGQGSRAFF
cdr3_nt: TGTGCCAGCCAGTTACAGGCGGGACAGGGATCGCGAGCTTTCTTT
v_call: TRBV6-5
clone_size: NA
d_call: TRBD1
j_call: TRBJ1-1

cdr3_aa: CASSSGQGISQYF
cdr3_nt: TGTGCCAGCAGCTCGGGACAGGGGATCAGCCAGTACTTC
v_call: TRBV11-2
clone_size: NA
d_call: TRBD1
j_call: TRBJ2-5

cdr3_aa: CASTGQGLSDTEAFF
cdr3_nt: TGTGCCAGCACCGGACAGGGTCTTTCGGACACTGAAGCTTTCTTT
v_call: TRBV7-2
clone_size: few
d_call: TRBD1
j_call: TRBJ1-1

cdr3_aa: CASSAFTSYGIQYF
cdr3_nt: TGTGCCAGCAGCGCATTTACTAGTTACGGCATTCAGTACTTC
v_call: TRBV11-2
clone_size: NA
d_call: NA
j_call: TRBJ2-4

cdr3_aa: CASSQASGGGDTQYF
cdr3_nt: TGTGCCAGCAGCCAAGCTAGCGGAGGGGGGGATACGCAGTATTTT
v_call: TRBV3-1/TRBV3-2
clone_size: NA
d_call: NA
j_call: TRBJ2-3

cdr3_aa: CASSPSGSSYNEQFF
cdr3_nt: TGTGCCAGCAGCCCTAGCGGGAGTTCCTACAATGAGCAGTTCTTC
v_call: TRBV7-3
clone_size: NA
d_call: TRBD2
j_call: TRBJ2-1

cdr3_aa: CASSHRGAGEKLFF
cdr3_nt: TGTGCCAGCAGCCATAGGGGAGCGGGCGAAAAACTGTTTTTT
v_call: TRBV3-1/TRBV3-2
clone_size: NA
d_call: NA
j_call: TRBJ1-4

cdr3_aa: CASRHLPNTGELFF
cdr3_nt: TGTGCCAGTCGACACCTCCCGAACACCGGGGAGCTGTTTTTT
v_call: TRBV19
clone_size: NA
d_call: NA
j_call: TRBJ2-2

cdr3_aa: CASSLRQDWDTEAFF
cdr3_nt: TGTGCCAGCTCACTCCGACAGGATTGGGACACTGAAGCTTTCTTT
v_call: TRBV18
clone_size: NA
d_call: NA
j_call: TRBJ1-1

cdr3_aa: CASSADRERWEAFF
cdr3_nt: TGTGCCAGCAGCGCGGACAGGGAAAGATGGGAAGCTTTCTTT
v_call: TRBV28
clone_size: few
d_call: TRBD1
j_call: TRBJ1-1

cdr3_aa: CASTSREGLSGELFF
cdr3_nt: TGTGCCAGCACGTCACGGGAGGGCCTGAGCGGGGAGCTGTTTTTT
v_call: TRBV9
clone_size: NA
d_call: TRBD2
j_call: TRBJ2-2

cdr3_aa: CASSGRTGALGTDTQYF
cdr3_nt: TGTGCCAGCAGCGGCCGGACAGGGGCTCTTGGCACAGATACGCAGTATTTT
v_call: TRBV9
clone_size: NA
d_call: TRBD1
j_call: TRBJ2-3

cdr3_aa: CASSFPPGQGVLF
cdr3_nt: TGTGCCAGCAGCTTTCCTCCGGGACAGGGGGTCCTATTC
v_call: TRBV7-2
clone_size: NA
d_call: TRBD1
j_call: TRBJ2-7

cdr3_aa: CASSLYRGEAPTSYEQYF
cdr3_nt: TGTGCCAGCAGCTTGTACAGGGGAGAGGCGCCTACGTCCTACGAGCAGTACTTC
v_call: TRBV5-6
clone_size: NA
d_call: TRBD1
j_call: TRBJ2-7

cdr3_aa: CSVGIGGRGETQYF
cdr3_nt: TGCAGCGTTGGGATCGGGGGGCGCGGAGAGACCCAGTACTTC
v_call: TRBV29-1
clone_size: few
d_call: NA
j_call: TRBJ2-5

cdr3_aa: CASRGTVRWDGYTF
cdr3_nt: TGTGCCAGTAGAGGGACAGTTCGCTGGGATGGCTACACCTTC
v_call: TRBV19
clone_size: few
d_call: TRBD1
j_call: TRBJ1-2

cdr3_aa: CAWTHSFSYEQYF
cdr3_nt: TGTGCCTGGACCCACAGCTTCTCCTACGAGCAGTACTTC
v_call: TRBV30
clone_size: NA
d_call: NA
j_call: TRBJ2-7

cdr3_aa: CASSPRGEGTQYF
cdr3_nt: TGTGCCAGCAGCCCCAGGGGAGAGGGTACGCAGTATTTT
v_call: TRBV3-1/TRBV3-2
clone_size: NA
d_call: NA
j_call: TRBJ2-3

cdr3_aa: CASSPTGTSYEQYF
cdr3_nt: TGCGCCAGCAGCCCGACAGGGACCTCCTACGAGCAGTACTTC
v_call: TRBV4-3
clone_size: NA
d_call: TRBD1
j_call: TRBJ2-7

cdr3_aa: CAWSVPPVVAGWVQETQYF
cdr3_nt: TGTGCCTGGAGTGTCCCGCCCGTGGTAGCGGGATGGGTCCAAGAGACCCAGTACTTC
v_call: TRBV30
clone_size: NA
d_call: TRBD2
j_call: TRBJ2-5